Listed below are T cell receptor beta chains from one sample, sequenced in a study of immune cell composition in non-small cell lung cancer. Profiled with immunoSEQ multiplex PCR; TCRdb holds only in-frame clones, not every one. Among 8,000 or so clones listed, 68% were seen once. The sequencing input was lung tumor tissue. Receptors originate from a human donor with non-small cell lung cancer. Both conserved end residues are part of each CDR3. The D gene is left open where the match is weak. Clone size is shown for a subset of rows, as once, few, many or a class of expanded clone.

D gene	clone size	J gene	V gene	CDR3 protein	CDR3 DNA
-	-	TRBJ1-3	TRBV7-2	CASSRDSFSGNTIYF	TGTGCCAGCAGCCGCGACAGCTTCTCTGGAAACACCATATATTTT
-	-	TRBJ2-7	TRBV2	CASTRETRGEQYF	TGTGCCAGCACTCGGGAAACTCGGGGAGAGCAGTACTTC
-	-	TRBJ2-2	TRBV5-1	CASSLVGRLNTGELFF	TGCGCCAGCAGCTTGGTGGGCAGACTAAACACCGGGGAGCTGTTTTTT
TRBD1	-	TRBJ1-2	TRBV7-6	CASSLIPIGQGASGYTF	TGTGCCAGCAGCTTAATACCAATTGGGCAGGGGGCGAGTGGCTACACCTTC
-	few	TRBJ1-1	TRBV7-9	CASSRDSTEAFF	TGTGCCAGCAGCCGGGACTCGACTGAAGCTTTCTTT
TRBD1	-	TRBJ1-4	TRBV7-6	CASSLVGQYEKLFF	TGTGCCAGCAGCTTAGTGGGACAGTATGAAAAACTGTTTTTT
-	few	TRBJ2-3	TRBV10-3	CAISEPNYRDGQYF	TGTGCCATCAGTGAGCCCAATTACAGGGACGGGCAGTATTTT
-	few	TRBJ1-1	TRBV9	CASSAAGVNTEAFF	TGTGCCAGCAGCGCAGCCGGGGTGAACACTGAAGCTTTCTTT
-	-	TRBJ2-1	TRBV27	CASSRAPEDEQFF	TGTGCCAGCAGTCGAGCTCCCGAGGATGAGCAGTTCTTC
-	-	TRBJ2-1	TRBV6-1	CASSEAQASYNEQFF	TGTGCCAGCAGTGAAGCACAGGCTTCATACAATGAGCAGTTCTTC
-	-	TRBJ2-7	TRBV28	CASSSTPWYEQYF	TGTGCCAGCAGTTCTACCCCCTGGTACGAGCAGTACTTC
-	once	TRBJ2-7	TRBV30	CAWSGDPEDEQYF	TGTGCCTGGAGCGGGGATCCCGAGGACGAGCAGTACTTC
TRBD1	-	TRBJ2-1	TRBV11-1	CASSPRGVPGARGNEQFF	TGTGCCAGCAGCCCTAGGGGAGTTCCCGGGGCCAGGGGGAATGAGCAGTTCTTC
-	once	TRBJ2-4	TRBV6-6	CASSFDSSVNIQYF	TGTGCCAGCAGTTTCGACAGCTCGGTAAACATTCAGTACTTC
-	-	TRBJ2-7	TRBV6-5	CASSLTGREQYF	TGTGCCAGCAGCCTGACAGGGAGGGAGCAGTACTTC
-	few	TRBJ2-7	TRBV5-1	CASSNYPNPSYEQYF	TGCGCCAGCAGCAACTACCCCAATCCATCCTACGAGCAGTACTTC
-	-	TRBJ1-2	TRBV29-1	CSVEAGSGYTF	TGCAGCGTTGAGGCAGGCAGCGGCTACACCTTC
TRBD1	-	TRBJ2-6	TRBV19	CASSSHRDRGGANVLTF	TGTGCCAGTAGTTCACACCGGGACAGGGGTGGGGCCAACGTCCTGACTTTC
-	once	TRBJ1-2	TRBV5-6	CASSFPVSLYPYGYTF	TGTGCCAGCAGCTTCCCGGTCTCGCTCTACCCATATGGCTACACCTTC
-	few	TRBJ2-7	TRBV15	CATSYGGSSYEQYF	TGTGCCACCTCGTATGGGGGGAGTTCCTACGAGCAGTACTTC
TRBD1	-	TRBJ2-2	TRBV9	CASSVGGTGPTGELFF	TGTGCCAGCAGCGTAGGGGGGACAGGGCCCACCGGGGAGCTGTTTTTT
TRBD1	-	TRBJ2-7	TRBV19	CASSAILGTGGDGQYF	TGTGCCAGTAGTGCTATCCTCGGGACAGGGGGCGATGGGCAGTACTTC
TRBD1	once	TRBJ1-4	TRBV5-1	CASRYGTGDSEKLFF	TGCGCCAGCAGGTACGGGACGGGGGACAGCGAAAAACTGTTTTTT
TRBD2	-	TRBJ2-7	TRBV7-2	CASSPTSGLTYEQYF	TGTGCCAGCAGTCCTACTAGCGGGTTGACCTACGAGCAGTACTTC
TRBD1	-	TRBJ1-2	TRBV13	CASRRGQAPNYGYTF	TGTGCCAGCAGACGCGGACAGGCCCCTAACTATGGCTACACCTTC
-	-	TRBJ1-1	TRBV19	CASKRGSHRENTEAFF	TGTGCCTCAAAACGGGGATCGCACAGGGAAAACACTGAAGCTTTCTTT
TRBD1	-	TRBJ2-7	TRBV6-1	CASRWGTGYEQYF	TGTGCCAGCAGGTGGGGGACAGGCTACGAGCAGTACTTC
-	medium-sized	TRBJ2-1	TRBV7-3	CASSSLWGDEQFF	TGTGCCAGCAGCTCCCTTTGGGGGGATGAGCAGTTCTTC
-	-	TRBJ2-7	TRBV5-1	CASSPGRGGYEQYF	TGCGCCAGCAGCCCCGGCCGGGGTGGGTACGAGCAGTACTTC
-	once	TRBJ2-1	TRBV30	CAWSVQRDEQFF	TGTGCCTGGAGTGTACAGCGGGATGAGCAGTTCTTC
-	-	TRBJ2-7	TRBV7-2	CASSFFTSYEQYF	TGTGCCAGCAGCTTTTTCACTTCCTACGAGCAGTACTTC
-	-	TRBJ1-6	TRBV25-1	CASSDPGASNSPLHF	TGTGCCAGCAGTGATCCAGGGGCGTCTAATTCACCCCTCCACTTT
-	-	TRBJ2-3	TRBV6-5	CASRGWVAATDTQYF	TGTGCCAGCAGGGGCTGGGTAGCGGCCACAGATACGCAGTATTTT
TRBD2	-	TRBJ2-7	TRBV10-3	CAISDMTSGTYEQYF	TGTGCCATCAGTGATATGACTAGCGGGACGTACGAGCAGTACTTC
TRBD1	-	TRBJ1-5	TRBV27	CASSLRGQGAGSNQPQHF	TGTGCCAGCAGTTTAAGGGGACAGGGGGCAGGCAGCAATCAGCCCCAGCATTTT
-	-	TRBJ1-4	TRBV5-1	CASSMEGGTNEKLFF	TGCGCCAGCAGCATGGAGGGAGGGACTAATGAAAAACTGTTTTTT
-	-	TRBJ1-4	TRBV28	CASSPGQSFNEKLFF	TGTGCCAGCAGTCCAGGACAGAGCTTTAATGAAAAACTGTTTTTT
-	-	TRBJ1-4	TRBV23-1	CASSQWRGGATNEKLFF	TGCGCCAGCAGTCAATGGAGAGGGGGGGCAACTAATGAAAAACTGTTTTTT
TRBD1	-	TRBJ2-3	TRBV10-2	CASSETGDVDTQYF	TGCGCCAGCAGTGAGACAGGGGACGTGGATACGCAGTATTTT
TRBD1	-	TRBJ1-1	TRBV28	CASSPLTTGGGNTEAFF	TGTGCCAGCAGTCCGCTCACCACAGGGGGCGGGAACACTGAAGCTTTCTTT
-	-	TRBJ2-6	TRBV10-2	CASGEEIDSGANVLTF	TGCGCCAGCGGTGAAGAAATCGACAGTGGGGCCAACGTCCTGACTTTC
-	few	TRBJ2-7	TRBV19	CASSIGPSGEQYF	TGTGCCAGTAGTATAGGGCCGTCAGGGGAGCAGTACTTC
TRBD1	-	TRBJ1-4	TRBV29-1	CSVAGTGKEKLFF	TGCAGCGTGGCCGGGACAGGGAAGGAAAAACTGTTTTTT
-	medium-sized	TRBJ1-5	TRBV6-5	CASSQRGQPQHF	TGTGCCAGCAGTCAGCGAGGGCAGCCCCAGCATTTT
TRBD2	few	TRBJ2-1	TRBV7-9	CASSDTTSGKFF	TGTGCCAGCAGCGACACGACTAGCGGGAAGTTCTTC
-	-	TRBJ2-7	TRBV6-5	CASSRGWGSDEQYF	TGTGCCAGCAGTAGAGGATGGGGTAGCGACGAGCAGTACTTC
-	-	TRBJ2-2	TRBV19	CASAPTHQNTGELFF	TGTGCCAGCGCCCCGACTCACCAGAACACCGGGGAGCTGTTTTTT
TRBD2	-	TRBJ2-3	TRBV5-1	CASSLRGGPDTQYF	TGCGCCAGCAGCTTACGGGGGGGCCCAGATACGCAGTATTTT
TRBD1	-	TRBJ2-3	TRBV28	CASSRGQGVVTQYF	TGTGCCAGCAGTCGTGGGCAGGGGGTTGTTACGCAGTATTTT
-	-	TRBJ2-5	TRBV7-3	CASSLNPGQGETQYF	TGTGCCAGCAGCTTAAACCCAGGGCAGGGGGAGACCCAGTACTTC
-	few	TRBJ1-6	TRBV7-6	CASSLTQSNSPLHF	TGTGCCAGCAGCTTAACACAGTCGAATTCACCCCTCCACTTT